These 19 T cell receptor beta chains came from one sample sequenced in a study of cytomegalovirus exposure and HLA in healthy donors. Both 60 Vbeta primers and 13 Jbeta primers went into the PCR. Profiling relied on immunoSEQ multiplex PCR, and the TCRdb table lists in-frame clones only, not all of them. Of 62,000 or so clones in the sample, around 87% were seen once. The sample comprised PBMCs. Receptors were obtained from a man between 18 and 35 years old in good health and CMV-seronegative.

The V gene is TRBV9, the J gene TRBJ1-5; D call uncertain. Germline CDR1 reads SGDLS; CDR2 reads YYNGEE. CDR3 length: 15 residues. The V end was cut by 2 bases, the J end by 1 base, with 10 bases between. The CDR3 bases are TGTGCCAGCAGCGTCAGCTTCGGGAGCAATCAGCCCCAGCATTTT. This gives the protein CASSVSFGSNQPQHF.

The J gene is TRBJ1-6, the V gene TRBV5-6; 10 bases line up with TRBD1. CDR1 and CDR2 from the germline V gene are SGHDT and YYEEEE. The CDR3 consists of 14 residues. After removal of 5 bases from V and 6 bases from J, the junction contained 2 bases not matched to a gene. CDR3 sequence reads: CASSRTGGNSPLHF. CDR3 coding DNA: TGTGCCAGCAGTCGGACAGGGGGTAATTCACCCCTCCACTTT.

The rearrangement links TRBV7-9 to TRBJ1-4; 8 nucleotides agree with TRBD1. Unmatched junction bases numbered 4, after V lost 3 bases and J lost 7 bases. CDR1 and CDR2 from the germline V gene are SEHNR and FQNEAQ (reference sequence). This CDR3 has 14 residues. The CDR3 loop reads CASSFPGGGEKLFF. DNA for the CDR3: TGTGCCAGCAGCTTTCCAGGGGGCGGTGAAAAACTGTTTTTT. The full variable domain, rest sourced from reference TRBV7-9 and TRBJ1-4, is DTGVSQNPRHKITKRGQNVTFRCDPISEHNRLYWYRQTLGQGPEFLTYFQNEAQLEKSRLLSDRFSAERPKGSFSTLEIQRTEQGDSAMYLCASSFPGGGEKLFFGSGTQLSVL.

The chain has TRBV4-1 and TRBJ1-2, with 7 bases aligning to TRBD1. The germline CDR1 and CDR2 sequences are MGHRA and YSYEKL. The V and J ends lost 4 bases and 0 bases, in that order; junction bases with no gene match: 2. CDR3 length: 14 residues. CDR3 protein: CASSRGTANYGYTF. CDR3 nucleotides: TGCGCCAGCAGCCGCGGGACAGCTAACTATGGCTACACCTTC.

The genes are TRBV30 and TRBJ1-2; TRBD1 agrees at 9 bases. Germline V gene data show CDR1 as GTSNPN and CDR2 as SVGIG (reference sequence). CDR3 length equals 12 residues. V gave up 5 bases and J gave up 4 bases; unmatched junction bases: 2. CDR3 amino acids: CAWGDRAYGYTF. The CDR3 coding sequence is TGTGCCTGGGGGGACAGGGCCTATGGCTACACCTTC.

This clone was recorded once. The chain employs TRBV15 and TRBJ1-5; perhaps TRBD1 as D (6 bases). The CDR3 runs to 15 residues. V was clipped by 1 base and J by 2 bases, with 9 bases between them. From germline, CDR1 is LNHNV and CDR2 YYDKDF (reference sequence). For the CDR3, the DNA is TGTGCCACCAGCAGAGTTGGGGGCGGCAATCAGCCCCAGCATTTT. It translates to CATSRVGGGNQPQHF.

The chain couples TRBV5-1 to TRBJ1-2, with unresolved D. The CDR3 totals 13 residues. With 0 bases removed from V and 7 bases from J, the gap between germline ends came to 10 bases. Per the germline V gene, CDR1 is SGHRS and CDR2 is YFSETQ. The CDR3 loop reads CASSLAGRSGYTF. Written as DNA, the CDR3 is TGCGCCAGCAGCTTGGCCGGGAGGTCTGGCTACACCTTC.

The J gene is TRBJ1-2, the V gene TRBV28; weak D call: TRBD1 (6 bases). V lost 5 bases and J 0 bases, leaving 10 bases between the germline ends. This CDR3 contains 14 residues. The V gene's germline CDR1 is MDHEN and CDR2 SYDVKM. This CDR3 reads CASSPGTTNYGYTF. In nucleotides, the CDR3 is TGTGCCAGCAGTCCCGGGACAACTAACTATGGCTACACCTTC.

This chain uses TRBV2 with TRBJ2-1; 7 nucleotides line up with TRBD1. Trimming took 5 bases from V and 3 from J; bases not matched to a gene: 7. The CDR3 is 15 amino acids. CDR1 SNHLY and CDR2 FYNNEI come from the germline V gene. CDR3 sequence: CASSTGESRYNEQFF. The CDR3 bases are TGTGCCAGCAGTACAGGGGAATCGCGCTACAATGAGCAGTTCTTC.

This chain connects TRBV9 to TRBJ2-7, with D possibly TRBD2 on 6 matching bases. V lost 1 base and J lost 3, with 11 bases in between. The germline V gene encodes CDR1 SGDLS and CDR2 YYNGEE. The CDR3 runs 14 residues. The CDR3 region is CASSVSGSGYEQYF. Written as DNA, the CDR3 is TGTGCCAGCAGCGTATCGGGTAGCGGCTACGAGCAGTACTTC.

The gene calls are TRBV5-4 and TRBJ1-4; D is possibly TRBD1 (6 bases). The germline gives CDR1 SGHNT, CDR2 YYREEE (reference sequence). There are 15 residues in the CDR3. V shed 4 bases and J shed 3 bases, with 13 bases lying between them. The CDR3 is CASSKDRFSNEKLFF. The CDR3 nucleotides read TGTGCCAGCAGCAAGGACAGATTTTCTAATGAAAAACTGTTTTTT.

The V gene is TRBV28, the J gene TRBJ1-5; a weak D match, TRBD1 (5 bases). Trimming took 7 bases from V and 1 from J, leaving 14 bases between them. The CDR3 is made up of 15 amino acids. Per the germline V gene, CDR1 is MDHEN and CDR2 is SYDVKM. The CDR3, as DNA: TGTGCCAGCACGCCAGCAGGGTTGAGCAATCAGCCCCAGCATTTT. Amino acids: CASTPAGLSNQPQHF.

As DNA, the CDR3 is TGTGCCAGCAGCTTAGAGGGGGTGGGCTCTGTTAGGCTGTTTTTT. This encodes CASSLEGVGSVRLFF. This chain uses TRBV7-2 with TRBJ1-4, with D possibly matching TRBD1 (6 bases). CDR1 is SGHTA and CDR2 is FQGNSA in the germline V gene. The ends were cut back, 1 base at V and 14 bases at J, with 20 bases in the middle. The CDR3 is 15 amino acids.

The CDR3 loop reads CASRGTGGDTEAFF. The CDR3 DNA follows: TGTGCCAGCAGGGGGACAGGGGGCGACACTGAAGCTTTCTTT. The V and J genes are TRBV28 and TRBJ1-1; 12 bases fit TRBD1. V shed 6 bases, J shed 3 bases, and the junction held 2 bases outside the gene matches. Germline CDR1 and CDR2: MDHEN and SYDVKM. This CDR3 spans 14 amino acids. Full variable domain (rest looked up from reference TRBV28 and TRBJ1-1): DVKVTQSSRYLVKRTGEKVFLECVQDMDHENMFWYRQDPGLGLRLIYFSYDVKMKEKGDIPEGYSVSREKKERFSLILESASTNQTSMYLCASRGTGGDTEAFFGQGTRLTVV.

The chain recombines TRBV30 with TRBJ2-6; TRBD2 matches at 7 bases. The CDR3 has 15 residues. V dropped 5 bases and J dropped 4; count of bases not matched to a gene: 8. Germline CDR1 is GTSNPN and CDR2 is SVGIG (reference sequence). CDR3 loop: CAWGGRGFGANVLTF. The CDR3 nucleotides read TGTGCCTGGGGGGGGAGGGGCTTCGGGGCCAACGTCCTGACTTTC.

This chain joins TRBV29-1 and TRBJ1-4; TRBD1 might be the D (6 bases). Trimming left V 6 bases short and J 6 bases short, with 14 bases between. This CDR3 is built from 13 residues. The germline CDR1 and CDR2 sequences are SQVTM and ANQGSEA. CDR3 sequence reads: CSVSGGGDEKLFF. The CDR3 nucleotides read TGCAGCGTATCGGGGGGCGGAGATGAAAAACTGTTTTTT.

The V call is TRBV6-5, the J call TRBJ1-1; D may be TRBD1 (5 bases). CDR1 is MNHEY, CDR2 SVGAGI, per germline. V was shortened by 0 bases and J by 5 bases, with 10 bases between the two germline ends. CDR3 length equals 14 residues. The CDR3 protein is CASSYSGVRTEAFF. The CDR3 DNA sequence: TGTGCCAGCAGTTACTCAGGGGTGAGGACTGAAGCTTTCTTT.

This clone came up a few times. The chain combines TRBV9 with TRBJ2-1; D not resolved. The CDR3 is 16 amino acids. Trimming left V 1 base short and J 0 bases short, with 11 bases between. Germline V lookup: CDR1 SGDLS, CDR2 YYNGEE. The CDR3: CASSVNLVSSYNEQFF. Written as DNA, the CDR3 is TGTGCCAGCAGCGTAAATCTCGTTAGCTCCTACAATGAGCAGTTCTTC.

The chain uses TRBV7-2 and TRBJ2-4; tentatively, D is TRBD2 (8 bases). The CDR3 has 16 amino acids. Trimming shortened V by 5 bases and J by 5 bases, and 19 bases separated the two germline ends. CDR1 is SGHTA and CDR2 is FQGNSA in the germline V gene. CDR3 DNA sequence: TGTGCCAGCAGCCAGGGGGTGGCGGGGGGACAAAACATTCAGTACTTC. Protein sequence: CASSQGVAGGQNIQYF.